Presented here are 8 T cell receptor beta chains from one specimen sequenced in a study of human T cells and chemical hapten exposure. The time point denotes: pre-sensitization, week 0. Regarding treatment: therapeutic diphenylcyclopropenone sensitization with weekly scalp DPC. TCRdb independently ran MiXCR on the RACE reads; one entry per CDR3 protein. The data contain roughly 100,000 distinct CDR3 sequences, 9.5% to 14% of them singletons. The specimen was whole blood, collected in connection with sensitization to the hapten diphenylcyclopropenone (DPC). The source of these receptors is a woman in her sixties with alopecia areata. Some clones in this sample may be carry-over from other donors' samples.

The CDR3 reads CASSETFNTEAFF. CDR3 in DNA: TGTGCCAGCAGTGAGACATTTAACACTGAAGCTTTCTTT. The chain couples TRBV27 to TRBJ1-1; no clear D. The ends were cut back, 5 bases at V and 2 bases at J, with 9 bases in the middle. The CDR3 contains 13 residues. CDR1 is MNHEY and CDR2 is SMNVEV in the germline V gene (reference sequence).

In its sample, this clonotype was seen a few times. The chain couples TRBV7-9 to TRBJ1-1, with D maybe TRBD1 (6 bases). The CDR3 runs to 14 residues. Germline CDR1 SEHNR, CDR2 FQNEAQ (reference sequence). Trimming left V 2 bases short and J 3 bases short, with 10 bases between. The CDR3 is CASSLIQGDTEAFF. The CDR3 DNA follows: TGTGCCAGCAGCTTAATACAGGGAGACACTGAAGCTTTCTTT.

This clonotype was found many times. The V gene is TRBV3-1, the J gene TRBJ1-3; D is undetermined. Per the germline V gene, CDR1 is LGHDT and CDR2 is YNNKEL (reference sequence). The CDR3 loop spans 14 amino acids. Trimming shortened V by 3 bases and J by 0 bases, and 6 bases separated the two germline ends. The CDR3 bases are TGTGCCAGCAGCCAGGGATACTCTGGAAACACCATATATTTT. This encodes CASSQGYSGNTIYF.

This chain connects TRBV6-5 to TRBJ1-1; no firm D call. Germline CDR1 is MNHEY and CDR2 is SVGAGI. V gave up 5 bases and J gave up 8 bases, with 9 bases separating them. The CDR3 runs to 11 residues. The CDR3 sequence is CASSRGMEAFF. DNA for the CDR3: TGTGCCAGCAGTCGAGGAATGGAAGCTTTCTTT.

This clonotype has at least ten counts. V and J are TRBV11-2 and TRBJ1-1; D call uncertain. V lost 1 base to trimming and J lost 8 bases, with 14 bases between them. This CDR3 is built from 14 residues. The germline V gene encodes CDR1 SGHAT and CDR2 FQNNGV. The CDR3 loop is CASSLAVVDPEAFF. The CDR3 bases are TGTGCCAGCAGCTTAGCCGTCGTGGACCCGGAAGCTTTCTTT.

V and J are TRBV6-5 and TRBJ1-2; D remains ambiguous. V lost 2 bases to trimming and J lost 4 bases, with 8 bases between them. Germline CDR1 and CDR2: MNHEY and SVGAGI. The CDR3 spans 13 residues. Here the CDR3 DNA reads TGTGCCAGCAGTTACAAGGTCTCCTATGGCTACACCTTC. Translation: CASSYKVSYGYTF.

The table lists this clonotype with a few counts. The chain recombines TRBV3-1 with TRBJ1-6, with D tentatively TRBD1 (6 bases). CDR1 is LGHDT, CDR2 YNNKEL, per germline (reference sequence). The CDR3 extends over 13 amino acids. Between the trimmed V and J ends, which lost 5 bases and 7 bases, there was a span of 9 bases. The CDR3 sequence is CASSVDRNSPLHF. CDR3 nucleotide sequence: TGTGCCAGCAGCGTGGACAGAAATTCACCCCTCCACTTT.

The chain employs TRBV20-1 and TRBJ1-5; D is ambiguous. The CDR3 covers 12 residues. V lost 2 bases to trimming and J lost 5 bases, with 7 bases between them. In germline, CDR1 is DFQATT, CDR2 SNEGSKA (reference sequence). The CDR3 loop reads CSARSPHQPQHF. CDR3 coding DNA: TGCAGTGCTAGAAGCCCTCATCAGCCCCAGCATTTT.